The next 14 T cell receptor beta chains were all read from a single sample in a study of monozygotic twins with inflammatory bowel disease. No DNA is given; TCRdb re-called the 5' RACE reads and lists each CDR3 protein once. The sample totals approximately 400,000 distinct CDR3 sequences; its top ten clones hold about 2.4%. The sample comprised blood. The receptors were gathered from a human donor with ulcerative colitis or Crohn's disease, or a healthy co-twin of an affected twin (not recorded which).

The chain has TRBV7-9 and TRBJ2-2; TCRdb selects TRBD1, and the lack of DNA leaves this call unchecked. Germline-derived CDR1 and CDR2 are SEHNR and FQNEAQ (reference sequence). This CDR3 is built from 15 residues. The chain's CDR3 is CASSPQGRATGELFF. Using reference TRBV7-9 and TRBJ2-2 for the parts outside the CDR3, the full variable domain is DTGVSQNPRHKITKRGQNVTFRCDPISEHNRLYWYRQTLGQGPEFLTYFQNEAQLEKSRLLSDRFSAERPKGSFSTLEIQRTEQGDSAMYLCASSPQGRATGELFFGEGSRLTVL.

The CDR3 here is CASSPSGGLYNEQFF. The gene calls are TRBV12-3 or TRBV12-4 and TRBJ2-1; TCRdb picks TRBD2, but there is no DNA to check that call. The CDR3 runs to 15 residues.

V is TRBV6-2 or TRBV6-3 and J is TRBJ2-7; TCRdb picks TRBD1, but there is no DNA to check that call. Germline assignment: CDR1 MNHEY and CDR2 SVGEGT. This CDR3 spans 12 amino acids. The CDR3: CASSWGRHEQYF.

This chain connects TRBV7-9 to TRBJ2-2; no DNA is available, so the TRBD2 call from TCRdb remains unchecked. This CDR3 is built from 16 residues. Germline V gives CDR1 SEHNR, CDR2 FQNEAQ (reference sequence). The chain's CDR3 is CASSAGLAGGTGELFF.

The chain recombines TRBV7-2 with TRBJ2-1; no DNA is available, so the TRBD2 call from TCRdb remains unchecked. The CDR3 runs to 14 residues. Germline CDR1 is SGHTA and CDR2 is FQGNSA. The CDR3 sequence is CASSSGLAYNEQFF.

The chain uses TRBV18 and TRBJ2-7; TCRdb's D call of TRBD2 is untestable without DNA. The length of the CDR3 is 15 residues. Germline V gene sequence: CDR1 KGHSH, CDR2 LQKENI. The CDR3 loop reads CASSPTSGIRYEQYF.

This chain connects TRBV9 to TRBJ1-1; TCRdb indicates TRBD1, and absent DNA this call remains unverified. CDR3 length: 17 amino acids. Germline V lookup: CDR1 SGDLS, CDR2 YYNGEE. CDR3 in amino acids: CASSVAPQGNLGTEAFF.

Here the CDR3 reads CASSQLAETGELFF. The chain carries TRBV4-2 and TRBJ2-2; as DNA is missing, the TRBD2 call by TCRdb cannot be tested. The CDR3 has 14 amino acids. Looked up from germline, CDR1 is LGHNA and CDR2 is YNFKEQ.

This chain connects TRBV4-1 to TRBJ2-7; TCRdb picks TRBD1, but there is no DNA to check that call. Germline CDR1 and CDR2: MGHRA and YSYEKL. The CDR3 runs to 13 residues. CDR3 residues: CASSQGRVNEQYF.

The V call is TRBV5-1, the J call TRBJ2-7. Germline-derived CDR1 and CDR2 are SGHRS and YFSETQ. The CDR3 covers 14 residues. The CDR3: CASSLGGSSYEQYF.

The chain combines TRBV7-9 with TRBJ2-1; no DNA is available, so the TRBD1 call from TCRdb remains unchecked. Germline CDR1 and CDR2: SEHNR and FQNEAQ (reference sequence). This CDR3 comprises 15 residues. This CDR3 reads CASSLDRTFGNEQFF.

The V and J genes are TRBV20-1 and TRBJ1-5; TCRdb names TRBD1, which stays unverified in the absence of DNA. This CDR3 spans 13 amino acids. Germline CDR1 is DFQATT and CDR2 is SNEGSKA (reference sequence). The CDR3 is CSATGQGGQPQHF.

The CDR3 protein is CASSPGVFEQYF. The chain joins TRBV7-9 to TRBJ2-7; TCRdb's assignment of TRBD1 cannot be checked, as there is no DNA. The germline V gene encodes CDR1 SEHNR and CDR2 FQNEAQ (reference sequence). The CDR3 is 12 residues long.

The chain links TRBV10-3 to TRBJ1-2; TCRdb gives TRBD1 as the D gene, but with no DNA this cannot be confirmed. CDR3 size: 14 residues. Germline CDR1 reads ENHRY; CDR2 reads SYGVKD. The CDR3 reads CAISDRGAQDGYTF.